These T cell receptor beta chains were read from a single sample in a study of post-analysis software for immune sequencing data. MiXCR was run by TCRdb on the PCR reads, yielding one entry per CDR3 protein. This sample has approximately 570,000 distinct CDR3 sequences, with around 47% found just once. The sequenced material came from blood. Receptors were obtained from a girl between 10 and 17 years old with multiple sclerosis. Both conserved end residues are part of each CDR3. D genes are given only for firm matches. Some rows mark clone size as missing; the rest say once, few, many or name a class of expanded clone.

TRBV5-1	few	TRBD1	TRBJ2-7	TGCGCCAGCAGCTTGGGCGGACAGGGGAAGAACGAGCAGTACTTC	CASSLGGQGKNEQYF
TRBV27	few	NA	TRBJ2-3	TGTGCCAGCAGCCCTATGCTGGGGGCAGATACGCAGTATTTT	CASSPMLGADTQYF
TRBV5-1	NA	NA	TRBJ1-5	TGCGCCAGCAGCCCGGTGGCAGGGGCCAGACAGCCCCAGCATTTT	CASSPVAGARQPQHF
TRBV12-3/TRBV12-4	NA	NA	TRBJ2-7	TGTGCCAGCGCTTCCAGGGGCTCCTACGAGCAGTACTTC	CASASRGSYEQYF
TRBV11-2	NA	NA	TRBJ2-6	TGTGCCAGCAGCTTAGGAACGGGGGATTTGGCCAACGTCCTGACTTTC	CASSLGTGDLANVLTF
TRBV4-1	few	NA	TRBJ1-2	TGCGCCAGCAGCCAAGTGCCCGTTGAGCCTAACTATGGCTACACCTTC	CASSQVPVEPNYGYTF
TRBV5-6	NA	NA	TRBJ1-5	TGTGCCAGCAGCTTCAGGGGATCCCATCAGCCCCAGCATTTT	CASSFRGSHQPQHF
TRBV9	NA	NA	TRBJ2-3	TGTGCCAGCAGCGTATCCCCCTCGGGACCAGATACGCAGTATTTT	CASSVSPSGPDTQYF
TRBV7-9	NA	TRBD2	TRBJ2-3	TGTGCCAGCAGCCCCCCTACCGGATTGGGGGGGGATACGCAGTATTTT	CASSPPTGLGGDTQYF
TRBV10-3	NA	NA	TRBJ2-4	TGTGCCATCAGGGACCAGGGGACCAAAAACATTCAGTACTTC	CAIRDQGTKNIQYF
TRBV7-2	NA	TRBD1	TRBJ2-5	TGTGCCAGCAGTTACCGACAGGGGGCGGGGGTAGAGACCCGGTACTTC	CASSYRQGAGVETRYF
TRBV28	many	NA	TRBJ2-7	TGTGCCAGCAGTAAACAGTGGGAGCAGTACTTC	CASSKQWEQYF
TRBV12-3/TRBV12-4	NA	NA	TRBJ1-2	TGTGCCAGCAGTGTTGGGACAACTGCCTATGGCTACACCTTC	CASSVGTTAYGYTF
TRBV20-1	few	TRBD2	TRBJ2-7	TGCAGTGCCATATTCACTAGCGGTTCCCGATACGAGCAGTACTTC	CSAIFTSGSRYEQYF
TRBV5-1	NA	NA	TRBJ1-4	TGTGCCAGCAGCTCAAAAGTCCAGTACCCGCATAATGAAAAACTGTTTTTT	CASSSKVQYPHNEKLFF
TRBV12-3/TRBV12-4	few	NA	TRBJ2-4	TGTGCCAGCAGTTTAAGGGGGGGGAGAGGTGACATTCAGTACTTC	CASSLRGGRGDIQYF
TRBV6-2/TRBV6-3	NA	NA	TRBJ1-1	TGTGCCAGCAGTTGGCTGGTTGAAGCTTTCTTT	CASSWLVEAFF
TRBV10-3	few	TRBD2	TRBJ2-3	TGTGCCATCAATTCGGCTGGCGGGGGTAGCACAGATACGCGGTATTTT	CAINSAGGGSTDTRYF
TRBV24-1	few	NA	TRBJ2-1	TGTGCCACCAGTGATTTCCAGAACCCCTCCTACAATGAGCAGTTCTTC	CATSDFQNPSYNEQFF
TRBV12-3/TRBV12-4	NA	NA	TRBJ1-2	TGTGCCAGCAGGACTCCCGGGACGCCCCCTGGCTACACCTTC	CASRTPGTPPGYTF
TRBV29-1	NA	TRBD1	TRBJ2-7	TGCAGCGCCCACTTGGGACAGGGGGTTCACGAGCAGTACTTC	CSAHLGQGVHEQYF
TRBV29-1	few	NA	TRBJ2-7	TGCAGCGTTGTAACCAGTTACGAGCAGTACTTC	CSVVTSYEQYF